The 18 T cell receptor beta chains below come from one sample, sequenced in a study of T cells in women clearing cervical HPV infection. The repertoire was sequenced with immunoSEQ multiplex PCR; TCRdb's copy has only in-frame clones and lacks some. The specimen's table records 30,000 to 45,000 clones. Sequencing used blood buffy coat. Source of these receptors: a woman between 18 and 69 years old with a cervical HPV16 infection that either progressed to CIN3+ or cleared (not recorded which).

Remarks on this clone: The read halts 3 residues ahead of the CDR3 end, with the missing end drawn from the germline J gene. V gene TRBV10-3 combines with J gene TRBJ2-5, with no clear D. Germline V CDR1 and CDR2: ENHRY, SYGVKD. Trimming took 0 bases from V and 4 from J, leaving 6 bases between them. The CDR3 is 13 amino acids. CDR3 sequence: CAISESGVETQYF. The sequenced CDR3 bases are TGTGCCATCAGTGAGTCCGGTGTAGAGACC.

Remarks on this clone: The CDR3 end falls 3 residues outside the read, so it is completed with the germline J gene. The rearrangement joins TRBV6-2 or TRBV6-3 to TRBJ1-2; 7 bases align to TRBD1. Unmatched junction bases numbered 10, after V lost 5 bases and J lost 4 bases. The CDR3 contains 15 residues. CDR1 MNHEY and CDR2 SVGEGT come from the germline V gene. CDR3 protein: CASSPDRAMFYGYTF. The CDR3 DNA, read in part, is TGTGCCAGCAGTCCCGACAGGGCGATGTTCTATGGC.

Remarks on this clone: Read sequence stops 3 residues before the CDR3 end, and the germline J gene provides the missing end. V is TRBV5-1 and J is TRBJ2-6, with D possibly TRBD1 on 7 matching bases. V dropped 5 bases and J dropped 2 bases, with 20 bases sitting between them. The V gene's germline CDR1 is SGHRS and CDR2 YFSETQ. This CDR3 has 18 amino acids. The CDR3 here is CASRSTRGEEAGANVLTF. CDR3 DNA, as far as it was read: TGCGCCAGCAGGAGTACCAGGGGGGAAGAGGCTGGGGCCAACGTC.

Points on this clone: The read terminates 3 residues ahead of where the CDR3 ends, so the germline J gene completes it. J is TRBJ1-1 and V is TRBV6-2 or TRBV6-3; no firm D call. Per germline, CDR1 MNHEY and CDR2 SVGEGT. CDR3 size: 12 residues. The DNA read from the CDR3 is TGTGCCAGCAGCCCATCTGTACGAGGG. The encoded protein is CASSPSVRG. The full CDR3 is CASSPSVRGAFF.

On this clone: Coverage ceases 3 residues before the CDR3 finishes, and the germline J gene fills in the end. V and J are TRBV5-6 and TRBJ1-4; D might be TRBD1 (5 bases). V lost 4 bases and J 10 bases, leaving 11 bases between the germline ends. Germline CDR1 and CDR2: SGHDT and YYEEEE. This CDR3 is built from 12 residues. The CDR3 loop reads CASSAGTGKLFF. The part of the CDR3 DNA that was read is TGTGCCAGCAGCGCGGGGACGGGAAAA.

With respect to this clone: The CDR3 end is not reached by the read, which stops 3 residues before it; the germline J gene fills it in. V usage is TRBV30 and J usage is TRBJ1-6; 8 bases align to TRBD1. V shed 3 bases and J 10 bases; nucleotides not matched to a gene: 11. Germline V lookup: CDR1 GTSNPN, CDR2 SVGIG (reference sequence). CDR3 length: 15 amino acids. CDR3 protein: CAWRDVDRGQSPLHF. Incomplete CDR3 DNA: TGTGCCTGGAGGGACGTTGACAGGGGACAGTCACCC.

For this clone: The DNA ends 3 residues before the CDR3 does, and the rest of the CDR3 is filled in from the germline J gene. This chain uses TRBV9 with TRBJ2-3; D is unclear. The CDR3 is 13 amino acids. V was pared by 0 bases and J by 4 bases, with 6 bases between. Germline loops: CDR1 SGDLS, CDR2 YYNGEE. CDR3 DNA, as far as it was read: TGTGCCAGCAGCGTAGGAGTAGCAGATACG. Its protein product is CASSVGVADT. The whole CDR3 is CASSVGVADTQYF.

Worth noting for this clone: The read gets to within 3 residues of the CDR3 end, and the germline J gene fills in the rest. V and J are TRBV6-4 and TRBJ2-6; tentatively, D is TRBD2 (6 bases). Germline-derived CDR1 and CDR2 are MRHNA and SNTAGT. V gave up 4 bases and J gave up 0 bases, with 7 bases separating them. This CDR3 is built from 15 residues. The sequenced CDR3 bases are TGTGCCAGCAGTGGGGGGGACTCTGGGGCCAACGTC. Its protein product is CASSGGDSGANV. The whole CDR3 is CASSGGDSGANVLTF.

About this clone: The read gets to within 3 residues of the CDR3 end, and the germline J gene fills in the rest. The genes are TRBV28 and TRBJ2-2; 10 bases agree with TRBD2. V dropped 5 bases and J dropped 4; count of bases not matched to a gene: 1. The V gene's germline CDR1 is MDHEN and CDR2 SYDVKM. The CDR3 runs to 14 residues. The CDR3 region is CASSRTSGTGELFF. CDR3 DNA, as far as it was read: TGTGCCAGCAGTCGGACTAGCGGCACCGGGGAG.

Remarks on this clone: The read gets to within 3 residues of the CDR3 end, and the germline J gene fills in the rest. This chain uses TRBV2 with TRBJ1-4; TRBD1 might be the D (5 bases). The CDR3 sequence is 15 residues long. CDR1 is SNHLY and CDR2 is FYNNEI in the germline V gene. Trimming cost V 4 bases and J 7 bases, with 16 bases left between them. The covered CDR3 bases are TGTGCCAGCAGTGCTAGTATGGGGCAGGGTGAAAAA. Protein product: CASSASMGQGEK. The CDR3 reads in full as CASSASMGQGEKLFF.

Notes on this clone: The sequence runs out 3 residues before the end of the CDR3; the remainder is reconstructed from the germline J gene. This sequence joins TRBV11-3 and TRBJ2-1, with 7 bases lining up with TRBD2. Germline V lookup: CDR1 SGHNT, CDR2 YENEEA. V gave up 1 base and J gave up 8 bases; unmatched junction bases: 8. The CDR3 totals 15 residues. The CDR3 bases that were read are TGTGCCAGCAGCTTAGGGGGGGAGGGCCTCGATGAG. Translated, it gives CASSLGGEGLDE. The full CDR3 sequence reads CASSLGGEGLDEQFF.

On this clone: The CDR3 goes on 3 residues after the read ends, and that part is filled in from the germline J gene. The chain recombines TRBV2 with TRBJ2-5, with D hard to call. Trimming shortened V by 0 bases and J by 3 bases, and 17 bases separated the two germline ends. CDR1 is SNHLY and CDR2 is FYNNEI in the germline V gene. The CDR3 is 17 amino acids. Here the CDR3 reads CASSEALLRQAKETQYF. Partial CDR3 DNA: TGTGCCAGCAGTGAAGCGCTTCTGCGTCAGGCCAAAGAGACC.

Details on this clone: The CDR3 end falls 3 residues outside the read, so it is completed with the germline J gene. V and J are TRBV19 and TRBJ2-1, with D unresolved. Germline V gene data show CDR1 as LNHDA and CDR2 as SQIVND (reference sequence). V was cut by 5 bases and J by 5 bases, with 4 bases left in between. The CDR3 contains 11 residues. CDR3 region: CASSRDNEQFF. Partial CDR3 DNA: TGTGCCAGTAGTCGTGACAATGAG.

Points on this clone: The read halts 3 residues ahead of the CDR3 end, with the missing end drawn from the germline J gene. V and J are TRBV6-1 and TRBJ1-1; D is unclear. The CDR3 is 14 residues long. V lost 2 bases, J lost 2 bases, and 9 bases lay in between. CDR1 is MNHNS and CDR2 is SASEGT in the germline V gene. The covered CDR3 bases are TGTGCCAGCAGTGAAATCGCAGGAAACACTGAA. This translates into CASSEIAGNTE. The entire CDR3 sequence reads CASSEIAGNTEAFF.

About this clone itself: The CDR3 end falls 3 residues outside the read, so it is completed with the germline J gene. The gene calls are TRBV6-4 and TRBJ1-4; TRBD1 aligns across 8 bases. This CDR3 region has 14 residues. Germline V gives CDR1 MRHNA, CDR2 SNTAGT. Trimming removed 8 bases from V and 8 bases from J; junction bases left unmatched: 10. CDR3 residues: CASSPGQGGEKLFF. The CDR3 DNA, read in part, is TGTGCCAGCTCACCAGGACAGGGAGGGGAAAAA.

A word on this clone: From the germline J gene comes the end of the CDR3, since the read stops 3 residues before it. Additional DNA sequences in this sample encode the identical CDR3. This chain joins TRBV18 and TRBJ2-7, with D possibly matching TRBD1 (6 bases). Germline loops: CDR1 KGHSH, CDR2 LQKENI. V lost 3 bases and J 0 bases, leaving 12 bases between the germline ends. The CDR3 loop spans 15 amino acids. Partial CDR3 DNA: TGTGCCAGCTCACCGAGGACAGCCAGCTCCTACGAG. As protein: CASSPRTASSYE. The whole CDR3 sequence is CASSPRTASSYEQYF. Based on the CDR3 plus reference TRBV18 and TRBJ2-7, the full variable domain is NAGVMQNPRHLVRRRGQEARLRCSPMKGHSHVYWYRQLPEEGLKFMVYLQKENIIDESGMPKERFSAEFPKEGPSILRIQQVVRGDSAAYFCASSPRTASSYEQYFGPGTRLTVT.

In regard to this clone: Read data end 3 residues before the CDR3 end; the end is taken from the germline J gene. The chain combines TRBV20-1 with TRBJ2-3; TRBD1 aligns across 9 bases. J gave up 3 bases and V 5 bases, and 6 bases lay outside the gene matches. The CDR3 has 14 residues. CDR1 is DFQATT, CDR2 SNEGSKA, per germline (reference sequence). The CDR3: CSAVPGQGTDTQYF. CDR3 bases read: TGCAGTGCTGTACCGGGACAGGGAACAGATACG.

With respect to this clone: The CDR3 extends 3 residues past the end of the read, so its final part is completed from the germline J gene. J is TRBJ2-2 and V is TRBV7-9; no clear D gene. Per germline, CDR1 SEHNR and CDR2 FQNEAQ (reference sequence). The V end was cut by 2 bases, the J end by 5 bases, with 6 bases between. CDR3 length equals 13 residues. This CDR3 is CASSLFGTGELFF. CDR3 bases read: TGTGCCAGCAGCTTATTCGGGACCGGGGAG.